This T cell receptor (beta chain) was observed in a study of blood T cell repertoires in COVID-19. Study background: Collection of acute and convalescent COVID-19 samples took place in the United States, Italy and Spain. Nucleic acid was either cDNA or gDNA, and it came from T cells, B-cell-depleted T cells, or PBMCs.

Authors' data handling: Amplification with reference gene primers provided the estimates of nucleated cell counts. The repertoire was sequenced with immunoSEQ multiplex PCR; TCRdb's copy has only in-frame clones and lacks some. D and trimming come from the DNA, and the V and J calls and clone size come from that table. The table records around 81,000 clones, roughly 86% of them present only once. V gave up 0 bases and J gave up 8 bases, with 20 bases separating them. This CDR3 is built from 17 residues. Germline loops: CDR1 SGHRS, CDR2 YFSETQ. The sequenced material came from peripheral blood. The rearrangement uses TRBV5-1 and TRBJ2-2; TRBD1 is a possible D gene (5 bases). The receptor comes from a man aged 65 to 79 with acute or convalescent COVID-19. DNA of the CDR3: TGCGCCAGCAGCTTGGACAGGCTTGCCGTCATTAGGGGGGAGCTGTTTTTT. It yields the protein CASSLDRLAVIRGELFF.